This TCR beta chain derives from a study of blood T cell repertoires in COVID-19. On the study more broadly: COVID-19 samples, acute and convalescent, were from the United States, Italy and Spain.

Assay: immunoSEQ multiplex PCR; the TCRdb copy retains only in-frame clones and omits some. The top ten hold around 0.9% of the sample, which has about 280,000 clones, nearly 90% seen once. The cohort comprised adults aged about 18 to 100 years residing in around 25 US areas. Symptom resolution, clearance, or two negative PCRs marked donors in Cohort 3 as recovered. The CDR3 runs to 15 residues. V was shortened by 6 bases and J by 1 base, with 12 bases between the two germline ends. The rearrangement uses TRBV23-1 and TRBJ1-4, with TRBD1 as a possible D gene (6 bases). TRBV23-1 is an ORF, with its function uncertain. The material sequenced was PBMCs or T cells enriched from blood (not recorded which). The receptor comes from a woman aged 25 to 39 who had recovered from COVID-19. The CDR3 nucleotides read TGCGCCAGCAGCCGTACGGACAGAACTAATGAAAAACTGTTTTTT. It yields the protein CASSRTDRTNEKLFF.